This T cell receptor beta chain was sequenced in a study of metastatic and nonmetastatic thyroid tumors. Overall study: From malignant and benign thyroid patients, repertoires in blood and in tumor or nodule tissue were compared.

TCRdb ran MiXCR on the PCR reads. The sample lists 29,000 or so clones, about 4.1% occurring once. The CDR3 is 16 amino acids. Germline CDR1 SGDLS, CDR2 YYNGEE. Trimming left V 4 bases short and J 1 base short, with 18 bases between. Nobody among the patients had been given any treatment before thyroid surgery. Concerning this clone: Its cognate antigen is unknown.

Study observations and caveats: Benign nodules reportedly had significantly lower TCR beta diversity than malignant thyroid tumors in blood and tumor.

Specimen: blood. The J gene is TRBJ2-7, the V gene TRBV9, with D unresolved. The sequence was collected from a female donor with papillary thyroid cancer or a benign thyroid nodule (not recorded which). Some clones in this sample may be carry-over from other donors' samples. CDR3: CASSFEVGRESYEQYF. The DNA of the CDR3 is TGTGCCAGCAGCTTTGAAGTCGGGCGAGAGTCCTACGAGCAGTACTTC.